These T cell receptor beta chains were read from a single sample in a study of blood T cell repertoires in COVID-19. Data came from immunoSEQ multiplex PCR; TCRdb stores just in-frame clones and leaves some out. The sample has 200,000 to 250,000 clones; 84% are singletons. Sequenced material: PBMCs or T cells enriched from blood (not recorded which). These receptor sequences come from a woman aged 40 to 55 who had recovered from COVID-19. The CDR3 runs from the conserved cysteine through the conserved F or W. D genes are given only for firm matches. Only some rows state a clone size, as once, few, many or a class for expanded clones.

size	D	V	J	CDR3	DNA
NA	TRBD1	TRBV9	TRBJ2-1	CASSTPGTGRSEQFF	TGTGCCAGCAGCACCCCCGGGACAGGCCGTTCGGAGCAGTTCTTC
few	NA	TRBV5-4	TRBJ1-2	CASSLESSSWYGYTF	TGTGCCAGCAGCTTGGAAAGTAGTTCCTGGTATGGCTACACCTTC
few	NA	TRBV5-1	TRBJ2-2	CASTRVPGHDTGELFF	TGCGCCAGCACCCGAGTACCGGGACACGACACCGGGGAGCTGTTTTTT
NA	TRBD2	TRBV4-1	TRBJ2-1	CASSQLGLAGAGEQFF	TGCGCCAGCAGCCAGCTGGGACTAGCGGGAGCGGGGGAGCAGTTCTTC
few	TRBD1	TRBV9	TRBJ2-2	CASSPQGANKNTGELFF	TGTGCCAGCAGCCCCCAGGGGGCTAACAAGAACACCGGGGAGCTGTTTTTT
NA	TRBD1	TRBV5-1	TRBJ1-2	CASSQPAGQGMRGYTF	TGCGCCAGCAGCCAACCCGCGGGACAGGGCATGAGGGGCTACACCTTC
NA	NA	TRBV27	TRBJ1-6	CASARRDVVSPLHF	TGTGCCAGCGCCCGGAGGGATGTGGTATCACCCCTCCACTTT
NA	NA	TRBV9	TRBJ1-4	CASSVDGGRNEKLFF	TGTGCCAGCAGCGTAGACGGGGGAAGAAATGAAAAACTGTTTTTT
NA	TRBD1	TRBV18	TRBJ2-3	CASSPPGQGTDTQYF	TGTGCCAGCTCACCCCCGGGACAGGGCACAGATACGCAGTATTTT
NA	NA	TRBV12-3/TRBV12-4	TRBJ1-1	CASTAIGDEAFF	TGTGCCAGCACCGCGATAGGAGATGAAGCTTTCTTT
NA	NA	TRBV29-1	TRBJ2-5	CSVEEANQETQYF	TGCAGCGTTGAAGAAGCGAACCAAGAGACCCAGTACTTC
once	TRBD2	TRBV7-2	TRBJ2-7	CASSPGTSGIIFYEQYF	TGTGCCAGCAGTCCCGGGACTAGCGGGATCATCTTTTACGAGCAGTACTTC
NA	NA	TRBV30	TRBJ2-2	CAWNHAGRYTGELFF	TGTGCCTGGAATCATGCGGGCAGGTACACCGGGGAGCTGTTTTTT
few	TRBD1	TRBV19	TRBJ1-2	CATLGTGPRGYGYTF	TGTGCCACCTTGGGGACAGGGCCTAGGGGCTATGGCTACACCTTC
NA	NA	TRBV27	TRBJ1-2	CASRTGPNYGYTF	TGTGCCAGCAGGACAGGACCCAACTATGGCTACACCTTC